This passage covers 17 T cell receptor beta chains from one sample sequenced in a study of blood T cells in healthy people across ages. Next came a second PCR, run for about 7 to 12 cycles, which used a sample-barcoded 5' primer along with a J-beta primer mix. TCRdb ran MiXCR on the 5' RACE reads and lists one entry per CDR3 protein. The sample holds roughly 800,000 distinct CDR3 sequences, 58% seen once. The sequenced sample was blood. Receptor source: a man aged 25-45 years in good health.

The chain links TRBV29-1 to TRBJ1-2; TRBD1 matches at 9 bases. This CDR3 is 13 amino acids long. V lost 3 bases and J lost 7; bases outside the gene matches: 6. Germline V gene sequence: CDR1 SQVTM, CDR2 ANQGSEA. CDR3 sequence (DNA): TGCAGCGTTGATCGACAGGGGGATGTTGGCTACACCTTC. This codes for CSVDRQGDVGYTF.

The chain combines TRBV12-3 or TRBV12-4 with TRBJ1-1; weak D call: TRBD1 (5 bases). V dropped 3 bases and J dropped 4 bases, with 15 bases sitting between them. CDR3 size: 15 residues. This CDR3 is CASSFRGQIGTEAFF. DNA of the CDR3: TGTGCCAGCAGTTTTAGGGGCCAGATAGGCACTGAAGCTTTCTTT.

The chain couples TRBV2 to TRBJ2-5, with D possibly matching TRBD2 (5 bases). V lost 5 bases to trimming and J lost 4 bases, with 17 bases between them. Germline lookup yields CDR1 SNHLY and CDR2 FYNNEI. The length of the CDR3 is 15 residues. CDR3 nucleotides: TGTGCCAGCAGTCAGGACTCCGGTGCGGGAGAGACCCAGTACTTC. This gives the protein CASSQDSGAGETQYF.

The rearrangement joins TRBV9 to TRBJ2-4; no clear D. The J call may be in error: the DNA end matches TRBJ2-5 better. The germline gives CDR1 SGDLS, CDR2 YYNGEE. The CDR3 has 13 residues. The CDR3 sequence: CASSVSRQETQYF. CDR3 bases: TGTGCCAGCAGCGTTTCCCGCCAAGAGACCCAGTACTTC.

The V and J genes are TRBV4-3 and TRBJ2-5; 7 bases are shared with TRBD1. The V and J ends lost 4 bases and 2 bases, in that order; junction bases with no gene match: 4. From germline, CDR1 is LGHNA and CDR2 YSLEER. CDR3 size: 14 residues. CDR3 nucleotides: TGCGCCAGCAGCCGGACAGGATGGCAAGAGACCCAGTACTTC. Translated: CASSRTGWQETQYF.

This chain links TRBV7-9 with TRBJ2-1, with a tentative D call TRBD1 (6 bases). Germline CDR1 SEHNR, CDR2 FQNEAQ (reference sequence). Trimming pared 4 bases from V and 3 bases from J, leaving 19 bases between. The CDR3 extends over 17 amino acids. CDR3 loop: CASSSPTGRGGYNEQFF. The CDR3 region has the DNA TGTGCCAGCAGCTCCCCTACAGGGCGAGGGGGCTACAATGAGCAGTTCTTC.

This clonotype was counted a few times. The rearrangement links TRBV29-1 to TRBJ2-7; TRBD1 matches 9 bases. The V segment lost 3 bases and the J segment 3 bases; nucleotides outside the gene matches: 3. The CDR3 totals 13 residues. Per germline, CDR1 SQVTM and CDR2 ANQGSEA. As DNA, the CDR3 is TGCAGCGTTGAGGGACAGGGCGTCTACGAGCAGTACTTC. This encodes CSVEGQGVYEQYF.

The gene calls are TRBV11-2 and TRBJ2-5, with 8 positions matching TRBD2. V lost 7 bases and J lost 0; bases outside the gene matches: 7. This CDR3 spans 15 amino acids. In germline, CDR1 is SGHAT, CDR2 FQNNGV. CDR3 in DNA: TGTGCCAGCAAATCTAGCGGGTACCACCAAGAGACCCAGTACTTC. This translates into CASKSSGYHQETQYF.

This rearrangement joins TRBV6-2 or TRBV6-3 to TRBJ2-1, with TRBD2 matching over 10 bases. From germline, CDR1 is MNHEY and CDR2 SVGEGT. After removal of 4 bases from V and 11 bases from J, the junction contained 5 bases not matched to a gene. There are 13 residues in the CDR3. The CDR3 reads CASSWSTSGQQFF. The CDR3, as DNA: TGTGCCAGCAGTTGGTCGACTAGCGGGCAGCAGTTCTTC.

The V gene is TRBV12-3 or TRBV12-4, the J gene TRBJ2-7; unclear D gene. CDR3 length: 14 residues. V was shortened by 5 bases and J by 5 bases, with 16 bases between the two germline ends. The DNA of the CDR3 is TGTGCCAGCAGTCCCCCACGATCGCGACACGAGCAGTACTTC. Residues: CASSPPRSRHEQYF.

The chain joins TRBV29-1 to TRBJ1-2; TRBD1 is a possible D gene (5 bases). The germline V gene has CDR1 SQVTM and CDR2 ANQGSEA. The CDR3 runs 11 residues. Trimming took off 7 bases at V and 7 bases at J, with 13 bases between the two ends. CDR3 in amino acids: CSGEVGAGYTF. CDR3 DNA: TGCAGCGGTGAGGTAGGGGCTGGCTACACCTTC.

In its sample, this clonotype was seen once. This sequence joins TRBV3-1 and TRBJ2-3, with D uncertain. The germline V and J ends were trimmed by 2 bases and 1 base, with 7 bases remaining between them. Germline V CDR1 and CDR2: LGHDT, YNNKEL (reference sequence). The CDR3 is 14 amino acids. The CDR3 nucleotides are TGTGCCAGCAGCCAATTCTGGGGCACAGATACGCAGTATTTT. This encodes CASSQFWGTDTQYF.

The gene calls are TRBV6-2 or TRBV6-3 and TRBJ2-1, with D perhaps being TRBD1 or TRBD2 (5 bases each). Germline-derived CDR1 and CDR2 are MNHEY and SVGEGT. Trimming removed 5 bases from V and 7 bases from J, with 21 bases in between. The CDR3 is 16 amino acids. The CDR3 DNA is TGTGCCAGCAGTCAATTTTCGACTGGGGGTGGGAATGAGCAGTTCTTC. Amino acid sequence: CASSQFSTGGGNEQFF.

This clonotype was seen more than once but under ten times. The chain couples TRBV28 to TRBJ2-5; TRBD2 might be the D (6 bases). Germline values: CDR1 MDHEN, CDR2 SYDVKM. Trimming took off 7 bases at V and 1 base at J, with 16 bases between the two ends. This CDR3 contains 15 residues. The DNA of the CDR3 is TGTGCCAGCAAAGGTTCTTCCGGGGGCCAAGAGACCCAGTACTTC. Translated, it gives CASKGSSGGQETQYF.

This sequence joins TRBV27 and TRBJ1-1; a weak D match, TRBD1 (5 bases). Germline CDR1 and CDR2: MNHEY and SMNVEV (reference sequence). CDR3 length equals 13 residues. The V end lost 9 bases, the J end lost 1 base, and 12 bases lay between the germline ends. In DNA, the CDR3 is TGTGCCAGTGGGGGTTATCAGAACACTGAAGCTTTCTTT. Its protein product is CASGGYQNTEAFF.

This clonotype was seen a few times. The CDR3 protein is CASSQDSGAYEQYF. The CDR3, as DNA: TGTGCCAGCAGCCAAGATAGCGGTGCCTACGAGCAGTACTTC. The chain couples TRBV3-1 to TRBJ2-7; maybe TRBD2 (6 bases). The CDR3 sequence is 14 residues long. V lost 0 bases, J lost 2 bases, and 8 bases lay in between. Germline lookup yields CDR1 LGHDT and CDR2 YNNKEL (reference sequence).

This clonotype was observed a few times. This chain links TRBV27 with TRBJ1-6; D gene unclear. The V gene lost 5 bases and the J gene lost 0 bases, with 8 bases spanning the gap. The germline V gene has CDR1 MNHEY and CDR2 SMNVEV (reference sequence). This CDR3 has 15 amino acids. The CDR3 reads CASSTLSSYNSPLHF. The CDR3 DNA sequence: TGTGCCAGCAGTACCCTCAGCTCCTATAATTCACCCCTCCACTTT.